This T cell receptor (beta chain) was obtained from a study of PD-L1 blockade in urothelial cancer. Study in general: Patients previously received 0 to 3 chemotherapy regimens. Samples came from 3 weeks, at the second dose, and 6 weeks into treatment. Blood samples contained a median about 150,000 T cells. Study-wide results and caveats: Durable benefit was linked to greater 3-week expansion of tumor-associated blood clones.

The time point is: pretreatment peripheral blood. With respect to this clone: As yet, its antigen is unknown.

Sequencing used immunoSEQ multiplex PCR; TCRdb keeps in-frame clones, though not all of them. The sample holds 130,000 or so clones; about 88% are singletons and the top ten take roughly 3.5%. CDR3 length equals 16 residues. With 0 bases removed from V and 5 bases from J, the gap between germline ends came to 17 bases. CDR1 is SGHRS, CDR2 YFSETQ, per germline. This sample comprised PBMCs, obtained around atezolizumab (anti-PD-L1) treatment. The sequence came from a middle-aged man with urothelial cancer. The genes are TRBV5-1 and TRBJ2-5; no clear D. The CDR3 bases are TGCGCCAGCAGCTTGGGTCCAGCGAGAGTAACTGAGACCCAGTACTTC. Translation: CASSLGPARVTETQYF.